This T cell receptor beta chain was profiled in a study of blood T cells in healthy people across ages. At the level of the study: When template switching was applied, about one barcoded beta molecule was captured per two T cells. Overall study findings and caveats: In the absence of known donor CMV status, changes in expanded clonotypes were possibly confounded.

In the case of this clonotype: Its antigen remains unknown.

Germline CDR1 MNHGY, CDR2 SAAAGT. This CDR3 region has 16 residues. Trimming cost V 11 bases and J 5 bases, with 22 bases left between them. Using a J-beta primer mix together with a sample-barcoded 5' primer, a second PCR was run for about 6 to 11 cycles. Each of the cDNA molecules was tagged by a template-switch adaptor with 12 random nucleotides. TCRdb processed the 5' RACE reads anew with MiXCR; each CDR3 protein has one entry. There are fewer than 950,000 distinct CDR3 sequences in the sample; about 55% occur only once, and approximately 40% lies in the top ten. At least 5.5 micrograms of total RNA were extracted per sample.

The material sequenced was blood. This TCR was recovered from a man older than 75 in good health. The chain is built from TRBV6-8 and TRBJ1-6; D possibly corresponds to TRBD1 (5 bases). CDR3 amino acids: CAGGLREGLHNSPLHF. DNA of the CDR3: TGTGCCGGGGGACTACGTGAAGGGCTCCATAATTCACCCCTCCACTTT.